This section outlines one T cell receptor beta chain sequence together with its context. Its antigen remains unidentified. This entry belongs to a study of Graves' ophthalmopathy and Graves' hyperthyroidism. Scientists amplified the TCR beta CDR3 regions from RNA transcripts. In the first round, RT-PCR was carried out with HTBI primers, and a multiplex PCR formed the second round. TCRdb re-called the multiplex PCR reads with MiXCR, one entry per CDR3 protein. This table holds approximately 700,000 distinct CDR3 sequences, 35% to 50% found once. Overall study findings and caveats: Most thyroid clonotypes expanded beyond 0.001 frequency were also found in blood.

There are 16 residues in the CDR3. Looked up from germline, CDR1 is LNHDA and CDR2 is SQIVND (reference sequence). Trimming shortened V by 3 bases and J by 0 bases, and 9 bases separated the two germline ends. The genes are TRBV19 and TRBJ2-6; D is uncertain. The sample taken for sequencing was peripheral blood. This TCR was recovered from an adult man with Graves' ophthalmopathy. This chain's CDR3 is CASSILAFSGANVLTF. In DNA, the CDR3 is TGTGCCAGTAGTATTCTCGCGTTCTCTGGGGCCAACGTCCTGACTTTC. Drawing the rest from reference TRBV19 and TRBJ2-6, the complete variable domain is DGGITQSPKYLFRKEGQNVTLSCEQNLNHDAMYWYRQDPGQGLRLIYYSQIVNDFQKGDIAEGYSVSREKKESFPLTVTSAQKNPTAFYLCASSILAFSGANVLTFGAGSRLTVL.